The following is a T cell receptor beta chain sequence with its context. Its antigen is as yet unknown. The PCR employed 60 Vbeta primers together with 13 Jbeta primers. Method: immunoSEQ multiplex PCR; TCRdb's copy keeps in-frame clones and lacks some. The table records around 170,000 clones, 75% to 90% of them present only once. The data belong to a study of cytomegalovirus exposure and HLA in healthy donors. Whole-study findings and limits: Of the V segments, some could not be distinguished, including TRBV6-2 and TRBV6-3, and were excluded. What TCR beta sequences reportedly achieved was accurate prediction of HLA-A and HLA-B alleles in most subjects.

The CDR3 totals 17 residues. From germline, CDR1 is SNHLY and CDR2 FYNNEI. Trimming left V 6 bases short and J 0 bases short, with 18 bases between. Sequenced sample: PBMCs. The clonotype originates from a man aged 40-50 years in good health and CMV-seropositive. V is TRBV2 and J is TRBJ1-3; TRBD1 might be the D (6 bases). In DNA, the CDR3 is TGTGCCAGCAGCCTAAAGGACAGCTCCCGCTCTGGAAACACCATATATTTT. Protein sequence: CASSLKDSSRSGNTIYF.